The 30 T cell receptor beta chains listed next were all sequenced from one sample in a study of blood T cells in healthy people across ages (dated by TCRdb to between 2014 and 2017). Receptor libraries were prepared by 5' RACE. Sequencing was performed on an Illumina HiSeq 2500. A second PCR of roughly 6 to 12 cycles was performed with a sample-barcoded 5' primer and a J-beta primer mix. Clones were called with MiXCR by TCRdb after fastp trimmed the public reads at Q25, and only in-frame beta chains were retained. Each entry merges the rows of one CDR3 protein and shows their most common DNA and genes. The sample profile shows some 1,500,000 distinct CDR3 sequences; 40% to 45% of them were found once. About 4.1% of the sample lies in the top ten. Sequences were obtained from blood. The receptors were sampled from a woman under 30 in good health.

This CDR3 is CASRGTDPFMGLNTGELFF. CDR3 sequence (DNA): TGTGCCAGCAGGGGGACAGATCCTTTTATGGGTTTGAACACCGGGGAGCTGTTTTTT. The V call is TRBV6-1, the J call TRBJ2-2, with 7 bases that match TRBD1. This CDR3 spans 19 amino acids. V was clipped by 6 bases and J by 1 base; unmatched bases: 17. CDR1 and CDR2 from the germline V gene are MNHNS and SASEGT.

About this clonotype itself: The junction does not match germline at one end; this may be a read error. V is TRBV10-3 and J is TRBJ2-7; D might be TRBD2 (6 bases). Germline lookup yields CDR1 ENHRY and CDR2 SYGVKD. This CDR3 contains 13 residues. Here the CDR3 DNA reads TGTGCCATCAGTGCGGGGGTAGACTACAAGCAGTACTTC. Its translation is CAISAGVDYKQYF.

The DNA for the CDR3 is TGTGCCATCAGTGACACGACTAGCGTGGAGACCCAGTACTTC. It codes for CAISDTTSVETQYF. This sequence joins TRBV10-3 and TRBJ2-5; 8 bases agree with TRBD2. Losses at the gene ends were 3 bases for V and 5 bases for J; bases not matched to a gene: 5. The CDR3 covers 14 residues. The germline CDR1 and CDR2 sequences are ENHRY and SYGVKD.

The chain links TRBV19 to TRBJ2-1; 11 bases align to TRBD1. The CDR3 consists of 15 residues. Germline V gives CDR1 LNHDA, CDR2 SQIVND (reference sequence). With 10 bases clipped from V and 8 bases from J, the junction kept 13 bases outside the gene matches. CDR3 protein: CATKSGQGAFHEQFF. The DNA of the CDR3 is TGTGCCACAAAATCAGGACAGGGGGCGTTCCATGAGCAGTTCTTC.

This clonotype was counted only a few times. The chain carries TRBV3-1 and TRBJ2-5; no firm D call. The closer fit of TRBJ2-7 to the DNA end suggests the J call may be wrong. CDR3 size: 13 residues. Looked up from germline, CDR1 is LGHDT and CDR2 is YNNKEL (reference sequence). DNA of the CDR3: TGTGCCAGCAGCCGATCATCCAGCCACGAGCAGTACTTC. Residues: CASSRSSSHEQYF.

The rearrangement uses TRBV7-2 and TRBJ2-3; 7 positions agree with TRBD1. CDR3 length: 15 residues. Germline V gene lookup returns CDR1 SGHTA and CDR2 FQGNSA. The trim removed 6 bases at V and 3 bases at J, leaving 9 bases unmatched. For the CDR3, the DNA is TGTGCCAGCAGGCCCCCGGGGACAGCTACAGATACGCAGTATTTT. It codes for CASRPPGTATDTQYF.

This clonotype was counted a few times. The chain links TRBV9 to TRBJ2-4; TRBD1 or TRBD2 may be the D gene (6 bases each). The DNA end is a closer match to TRBJ2-5, so the J assignment may be wrong. This CDR3 comprises 13 residues. CDR1 and CDR2 (germline): SGDLS, YYNGEE. The CDR3 DNA reads TGTGCCAGCAGCCAAGGGGGGTGGGAGACCCAGTACTTC. Translated, it gives CASSQGGWETQYF.

As for this clonotype: A much larger clonotype is one base distant, so this may be a read error. In DNA form, the CDR3 reads TGCGTCAGCAGCGAGCGGGAGGGCCGTGATGAGCAGTTCTTC. Translating it yields CVSSEREGRDEQFF. This chain uses TRBV4-3 with TRBJ2-1, with 10 bases aligning to TRBD2. The CDR3 spans 14 residues. Germline loops: CDR1 LGHNA, CDR2 YSLEER.

The genes are TRBV12-3 or TRBV12-4 and TRBJ2-1; D remains ambiguous. V gave up 5 bases and J gave up 6 bases, with 11 bases separating them. This CDR3 has 13 amino acids. CDR3 sequence (DNA): TGTGCCAGCAGTCTCCCCGGCCCCAATGAGCAGTTCTTC. Its protein product is CASSLPGPNEQFF.

The gene calls are TRBV6-2 or TRBV6-3 and TRBJ2-7, with TRBD2 as a possible D gene (6 bases). V lost 7 bases to trimming and J lost 3 bases, with 19 bases between them. The germline CDR1 and CDR2 sequences are MNHEY and SVGEGT. CDR3 size: 15 residues. This chain's CDR3 is CASKYRRGTDYEQYF. CDR3 nucleotides: TGTGCCAGCAAGTACCGACGCGGGACCGACTACGAGCAGTACTTC.

In DNA form, the CDR3 reads TGTGCCATCAGTGAGTCAGGGCAGGGGGCAAGGAATACGCAGTATTTT. This translates into CAISESGQGARNTQYF. V is TRBV10-3 and J is TRBJ2-3, with 8 bases identical to TRBD1. The J segment lost 7 bases and the V segment lost 0 bases, leaving 9 bases of the junction unmatched. Germline CDR1 and CDR2: ENHRY and SYGVKD. This CDR3 is 16 amino acids long.

This chain joins TRBV5-5 and TRBJ2-4; 7 bases align to TRBD1. The length of the CDR3 is 14 residues. Per germline, CDR1 SGHKS and CDR2 YYEKEE (reference sequence). J gave up 3 bases and V 5 bases, and 5 bases lay outside the gene matches. The CDR3: CASSSGQVKNIQYF. In DNA, the CDR3 is TGTGCCAGCAGTTCCGGACAGGTCAAAAACATTCAGTACTTC.

This clonotype was seen a few times. The gene calls are TRBV6-2 or TRBV6-3 and TRBJ2-7; D possibly corresponds to TRBD2 (7 bases). Germline-derived CDR1 and CDR2 are MNHEY and SVGEGT. The CDR3 length is 12 residues. V dropped 10 bases and J dropped 5 bases, with 15 bases sitting between them. In nucleotides, the CDR3 is TGTGCCAATTCACGGGGGGCAAACGAGCAGTACTTC. Translating gives CANSRGANEQYF.

The chain couples TRBV5-1 to TRBJ1-4, with 9 positions matching TRBD1. Per germline, CDR1 SGHRS and CDR2 YFSETQ. This CDR3 has 14 amino acids. The V and J ends lost 6 bases and 5 bases, in that order; junction bases with no gene match: 5. The CDR3 reads CASTSGQGNEKLFF. The CDR3 region has the DNA TGCGCCAGCACCTCCGGACAGGGGAATGAAAAACTGTTTTTT. The complete variable domain, with remaining parts taken from reference TRBV5-1 and TRBJ1-4, reads KAGVTQTPRYLIKTRGQQVTLSCSPISGHRSVSWYQQTPGQGLQFLFEYFSETQRNKGNFPGRFSGRQFSNSRSEMNVSTLELGDSALYLCASTSGQGNEKLFFGSGTQLSVL.

This clonotype was seen a few times. The chain is built from TRBV4-3 and TRBJ2-3; D perhaps matches TRBD1 (6 bases). The CDR3 extends over 17 amino acids. Trimming pared 2 bases from V and 0 bases from J, leaving 15 bases between. CDR1 is LGHNA and CDR2 is YSLEER in the germline V gene. CDR3 protein: CASSQRRWTDSTDTQYF. Written as DNA, the CDR3 is TGCGCCAGCAGCCAACGAAGGTGGACAGACAGCACAGATACGCAGTATTTT.

This clonotype occurred a few times. The chain carries TRBV9 and TRBJ2-3; D is unresolved. V dropped 1 base and J dropped 2 bases, with 11 bases sitting between them. The CDR3 has 15 residues. CDR1 is SGDLS, CDR2 YYNGEE, per germline. CDR3 protein: CASSVIPRNTDTQYF. CDR3 DNA sequence: TGTGCCAGCAGCGTAATACCCCGGAACACAGATACGCAGTATTTT.

The genes are TRBV7-2 and TRBJ2-3, with 12 bases that match TRBD2. The CDR3 has 16 amino acids. Trimming at V came to 3 bases and at J to 6 bases, leaving 7 bases not matched to a gene. The germline CDR1 and CDR2 sequences are SGHTA and FQGNSA. CDR3 sequence (DNA): TGTGCCAGCAGCTTTACTAGCGGGGGGATTATGGATACGCAGTATTTT. This translates into CASSFTSGGIMDTQYF.

The rearrangement links TRBV7-2 to TRBJ1-2, with a tentative D call TRBD1 (6 bases). V lost 5 bases to trimming and J lost 4 bases, with 11 bases between them. The germline V gene encodes CDR1 SGHTA and CDR2 FQGNSA. The CDR3 consists of 13 residues. As DNA, the CDR3 is TGTGCCAGCAGCACCCCAGGGGCCTATGGCTACACCTTC. The encoded protein is CASSTPGAYGYTF.

This clonotype was counted a single time. The chain has TRBV25-1 and TRBJ1-1; 7 bases agree with TRBD1. The CDR3 extends over 16 amino acids. The junction had 9 bases not matched to a gene; V was cut back by 3 bases and J by 2 bases. Germline V gene sequence: CDR1 MGHDK, CDR2 SYGVNS. CDR3 region: CASSDQTGPINTEAFF. The CDR3 DNA reads TGTGCCAGCAGTGACCAGACAGGGCCAATTAACACTGAAGCTTTCTTT. Filled out from reference TRBV25-1 and TRBJ1-1, the complete variable domain reads EADIYQTPRYLVIGTGKKITLECSQTMGHDKMYWYQQDPGMELHLIHYSYGVNSTEKGDLSSESTVSRIRTEHFPLTLESARPSHTSQYLCASSDQTGPINTEAFFGQGTRLTVV.

The genes are TRBV20-1 and TRBJ2-4, with D unclear. Trimming took off 5 bases at V and 0 bases at J, with 23 bases between the two ends. This CDR3 has 18 residues. Germline CDR1 and CDR2: DFQATT and SNEGSKA (reference sequence). CDR3 amino acids: CSAPSGFAHNLAKNIQYF. The DNA for the CDR3 is TGCAGTGCTCCTTCCGGGTTTGCCCATAACCTAGCCAAAAACATTCAGTACTTC.

On this clonotype itself: This could be a read error, since a much larger clone is one nucleotide away. The genes are TRBV10-3 and TRBJ2-3; TRBD1 is a possible D gene (6 bases). The CDR3 totals 15 residues. Germline V CDR1 and CDR2: ENHRY, SYGVKD. CDR3 protein: CAISATGWGTDTLYF. CDR3 nucleotide sequence: TGTGCCATCAGCGCGACAGGATGGGGCACAGATACGCTGTATTTT.

The chain combines TRBV20-1 with TRBJ2-7; TRBD1 matches at 8 bases. This CDR3 comprises 15 residues. V lost 5 bases and J lost 7; bases outside the gene matches: 16. Germline V lookup: CDR1 DFQATT, CDR2 SNEGSKA (reference sequence). The CDR3 DNA reads TGCAGTGCTCTCTGGGACAGGAAGCCCTACAATGAGCAGTACTTC. Its protein is CSALWDRKPYNEQYF.

The chain uses TRBV7-2 and TRBJ2-3; 11 bases match TRBD2. The CDR3 is 18 residues long. CDR1 is SGHTA, CDR2 FQGNSA, per germline. The ends lost 5 bases at V and 1 base at J; junction bases unmatched: 11. In nucleotides, the CDR3 is TGTGCCAGCAGCCCCCGACTAGCGGGGAATTGGGGCACAGATACGCAGTATTTT. It yields the protein CASSPRLAGNWGTDTQYF.

A note on this clonotype: An end of the junction differs from the germline gene, which may be a read error. The gene calls are TRBV20-1 and TRBJ1-4; TRBD1 agrees at 7 bases. CDR1 and CDR2 from the germline V gene are DFQATT and SNEGSKA (reference sequence). This CDR3 spans 13 amino acids. The CDR3 loop reads CNADRAGGEKLFF. CDR3 DNA: TGCAATGCTGACAGGGCCGGGGGTGAAAAACTGTTTTTT.

There are many counts of this clonotype. The chain links TRBV28 to TRBJ2-7; D may be TRBD1 (6 bases). V gave up 3 bases and J gave up 0 bases, with 12 bases separating them. The CDR3 has 15 residues. Germline CDR1 reads MDHEN; CDR2 reads SYDVKM. CDR3 nucleotides: TGTGCCAGCAGTTTCAGGGGTTTAAGCTCCTACGAGCAGTACTTC. This gives the protein CASSFRGLSSYEQYF.

The chain employs TRBV24-1 and TRBJ2-5; D not certain. Looked up from germline, CDR1 is KGHDR and CDR2 is SFDVKD. The CDR3 sequence is 16 residues long. V was clipped by 3 bases and J by 11 bases, with 24 bases between them. The CDR3 here is CATSDPGGPKSNEQYF. As DNA, the CDR3 is TGTGCCACCAGTGATCCTGGTGGACCTAAGAGTAATGAGCAGTACTTC.

The V gene is TRBV27, the J gene TRBJ2-5; 11 nucleotides line up with TRBD2. Trimming took 5 bases from V and 11 from J; bases not matched to a gene: 13. CDR1 and CDR2 from the germline V gene are MNHEY and SMNVEV (reference sequence). This CDR3 is built from 15 residues. The CDR3 region has the DNA TGTGCCAGCAGTGCGGGGACTAGCGGATTCGCCAAGCAGTACTTC. Protein product: CASSAGTSGFAKQYF.

This clonotype has more than one count but fewer than ten. The rearrangement links TRBV20-1 to TRBJ2-7; possible D gene TRBD1, 6 bases. The J call may be wrong; the DNA end is better matched by TRBJ2-5. The CDR3 length is 13 residues. Germline assignment: CDR1 DFQATT and CDR2 SNEGSKA (reference sequence). CDR3 region: CSAERQASETQYF. The CDR3 nucleotides are TGCAGTGCTGAAAGACAGGCGTCAGAGACCCAGTACTTC.

This clonotype turned up a few times. This chain connects TRBV4-2 to TRBJ1-1; no definite D call. V was cut by 3 bases and J by 2 bases, with 10 bases left in between. CDR1 and CDR2 from the germline V gene are LGHNA and YNFKEQ. This CDR3 is 14 amino acids long. Here the CDR3 reads CASSQPTTNTEAFF. Written as DNA, the CDR3 is TGTGCCAGCAGCCAGCCCACAACCAACACTGAAGCTTTCTTT.

The chain couples TRBV28 to TRBJ2-6; maybe TRBD1 (5 bases). CDR1 and CDR2 (germline): MDHEN, SYDVKM. Trimming removed 7 bases at V and 0 bases at J, with 16 bases between. This CDR3 region has 17 residues. The CDR3 loop is CASTPLTVSSGANVLTF. The CDR3 DNA reads TGTGCCAGCACCCCTCTGACAGTGAGCTCTGGGGCCAACGTCCTGACTTTC.